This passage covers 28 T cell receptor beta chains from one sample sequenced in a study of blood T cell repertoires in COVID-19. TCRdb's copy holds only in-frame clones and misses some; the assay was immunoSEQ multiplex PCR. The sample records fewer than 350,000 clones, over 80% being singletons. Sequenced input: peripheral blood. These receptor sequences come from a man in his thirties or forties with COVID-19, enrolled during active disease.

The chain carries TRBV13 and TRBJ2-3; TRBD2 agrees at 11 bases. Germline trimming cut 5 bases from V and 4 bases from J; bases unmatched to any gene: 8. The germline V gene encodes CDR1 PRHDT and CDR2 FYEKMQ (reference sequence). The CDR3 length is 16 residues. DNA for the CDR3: TGTGCCAGCAGCCAGCGGACTAGCGGGCTTTCAGATACGCAGTATTTT. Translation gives CASSQRTSGLSDTQYF.

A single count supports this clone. Here the CDR3 DNA reads TGTGCCAGCAGTCCCGGGGGAGTGGGTGGGCAGTACTTC. Protein product: CASSPGGVGGQYF. The chain recombines TRBV28 with TRBJ2-7; a weak D match, TRBD2 (6 bases). Germline V gene sequence: CDR1 MDHEN, CDR2 SYDVKM. Trimming pared 5 bases from V and 9 bases from J, leaving 17 bases between. This CDR3 has 13 residues. Drawing the rest from reference TRBV28 and TRBJ2-7, the complete variable domain is DVKVTQSSRYLVKRTGEKVFLECVQDMDHENMFWYRQDPGLGLRLIYFSYDVKMKEKGDIPEGYSVSREKKERFSLILESASTNQTSMYLCASSPGGVGGQYFGPGTRLTVT.

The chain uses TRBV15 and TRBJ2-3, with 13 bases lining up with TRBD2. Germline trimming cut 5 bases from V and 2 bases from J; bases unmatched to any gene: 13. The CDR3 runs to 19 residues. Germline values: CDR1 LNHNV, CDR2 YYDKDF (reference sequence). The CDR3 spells CATSSGLAGAVDLTDTQYF. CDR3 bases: TGTGCCACCAGCTCCGGACTAGCGGGGGCCGTAGACCTCACAGATACGCAGTATTTT.

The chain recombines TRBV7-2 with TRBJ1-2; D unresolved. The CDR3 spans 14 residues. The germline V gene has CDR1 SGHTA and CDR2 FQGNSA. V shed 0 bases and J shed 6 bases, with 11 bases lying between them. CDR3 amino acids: CASSLAIGVDGYTF. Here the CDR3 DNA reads TGTGCCAGCAGCTTAGCGATAGGAGTTGATGGCTACACCTTC.

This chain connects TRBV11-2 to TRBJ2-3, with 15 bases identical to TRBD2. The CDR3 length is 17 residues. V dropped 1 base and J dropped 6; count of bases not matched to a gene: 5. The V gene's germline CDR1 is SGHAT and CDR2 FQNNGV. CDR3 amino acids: CASSLGTSGGAGDTQYF. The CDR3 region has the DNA TGTGCCAGCAGCTTAGGGACTAGCGGGGGGGCCGGGGATACGCAGTATTTT.

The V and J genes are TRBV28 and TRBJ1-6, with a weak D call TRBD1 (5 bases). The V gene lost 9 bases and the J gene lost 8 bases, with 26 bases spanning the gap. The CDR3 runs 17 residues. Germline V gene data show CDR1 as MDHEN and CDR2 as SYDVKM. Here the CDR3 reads CASLSQGRKLMDSPLHF. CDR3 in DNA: TGTGCCAGTTTGAGCCAGGGCAGGAAACTTATGGATTCACCCCTCCACTTT.

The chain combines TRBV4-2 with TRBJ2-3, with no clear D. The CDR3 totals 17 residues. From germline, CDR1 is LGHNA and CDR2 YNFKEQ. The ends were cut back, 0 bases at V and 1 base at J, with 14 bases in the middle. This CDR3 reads CASSQERNSEGTDTQYF. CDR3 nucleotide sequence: TGTGCCAGCAGCCAAGAAAGGAATTCAGAGGGCACAGATACGCAGTATTTT.

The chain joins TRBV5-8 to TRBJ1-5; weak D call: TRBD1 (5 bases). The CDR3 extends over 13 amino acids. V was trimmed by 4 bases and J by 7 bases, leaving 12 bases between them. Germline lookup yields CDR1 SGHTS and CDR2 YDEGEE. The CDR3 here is CASSLSEGQPQHF. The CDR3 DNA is TGTGCCAGCAGCCTCTCGGAGGGGCAGCCCCAGCATTTT.

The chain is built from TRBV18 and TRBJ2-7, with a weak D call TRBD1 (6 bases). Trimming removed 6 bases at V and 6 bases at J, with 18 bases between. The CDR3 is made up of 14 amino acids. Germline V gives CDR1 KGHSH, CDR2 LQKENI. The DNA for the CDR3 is TGTGCCAGCTCCCCCGGGACAATTGTGCCCGAGCAGTACTTC. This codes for CASSPGTIVPEQYF.

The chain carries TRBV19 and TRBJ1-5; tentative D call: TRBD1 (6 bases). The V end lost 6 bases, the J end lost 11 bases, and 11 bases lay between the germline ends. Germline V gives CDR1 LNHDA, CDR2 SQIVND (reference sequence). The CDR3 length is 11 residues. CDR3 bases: TGTGCCAGTAGAACGACAGGTACCCAGCATTTT. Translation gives CASRTTGTQHF.

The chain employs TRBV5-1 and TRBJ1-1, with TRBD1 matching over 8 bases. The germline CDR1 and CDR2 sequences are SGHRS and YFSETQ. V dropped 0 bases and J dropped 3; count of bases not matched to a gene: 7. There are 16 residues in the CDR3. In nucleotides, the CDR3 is TGCGCCAGCAGCTTGGTAAGGCAGGGGGCGGACACTGAAGCTTTCTTT. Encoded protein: CASSLVRQGADTEAFF.

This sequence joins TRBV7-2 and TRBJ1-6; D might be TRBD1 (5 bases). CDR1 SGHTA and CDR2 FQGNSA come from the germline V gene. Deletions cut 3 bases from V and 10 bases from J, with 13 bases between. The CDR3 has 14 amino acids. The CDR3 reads CASSFRVLDSPLHF. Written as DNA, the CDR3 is TGTGCCAGCAGCTTCAGGGTGTTGGACTCACCCCTCCACTTT.

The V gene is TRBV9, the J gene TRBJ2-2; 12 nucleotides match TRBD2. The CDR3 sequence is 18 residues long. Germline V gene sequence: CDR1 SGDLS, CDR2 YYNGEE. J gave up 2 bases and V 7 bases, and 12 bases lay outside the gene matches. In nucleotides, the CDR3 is TGTGCCAGCTCTCTACTAGCGGGGGGCCCTACTAACACCGGGGAGCTGTTTTTT. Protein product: CASSLLAGGPTNTGELFF.

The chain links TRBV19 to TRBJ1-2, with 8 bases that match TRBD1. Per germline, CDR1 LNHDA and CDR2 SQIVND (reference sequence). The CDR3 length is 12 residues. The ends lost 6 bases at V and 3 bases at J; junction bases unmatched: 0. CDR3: CASRDRDYGYTF. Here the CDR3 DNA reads TGTGCCAGTAGGGACAGGGACTATGGCTACACCTTC.

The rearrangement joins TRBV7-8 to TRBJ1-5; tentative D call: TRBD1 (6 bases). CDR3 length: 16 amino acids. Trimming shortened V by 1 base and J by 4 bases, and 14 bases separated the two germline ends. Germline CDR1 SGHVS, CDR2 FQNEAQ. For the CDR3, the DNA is TGTGCCAGCAGCTTAGGAGGGACACTGAGGAATCAGCCCCAGCATTTT. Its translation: CASSLGGTLRNQPQHF.

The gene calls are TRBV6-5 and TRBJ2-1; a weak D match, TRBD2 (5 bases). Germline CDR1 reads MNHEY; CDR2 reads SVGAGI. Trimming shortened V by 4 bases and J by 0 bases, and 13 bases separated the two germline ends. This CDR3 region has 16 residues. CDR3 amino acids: CASSLKRWSSYNEQFF. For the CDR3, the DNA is TGTGCCAGCAGTTTAAAGCGGTGGAGCTCCTACAATGAGCAGTTCTTC.

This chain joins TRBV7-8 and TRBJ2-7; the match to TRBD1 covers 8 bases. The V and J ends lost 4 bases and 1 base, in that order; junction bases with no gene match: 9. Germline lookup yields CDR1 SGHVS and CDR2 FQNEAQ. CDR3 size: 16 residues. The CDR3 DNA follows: TGTGCCAGCAGCTGGAGCGCAGGGGGCGAGTCCTACGAGCAGTACTTC. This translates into CASSWSAGGESYEQYF.

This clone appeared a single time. As DNA, the CDR3 is TGTGCCAGCAGCACACAGGGAGAAAAACTGTTTTTT. It translates to CASSTQGEKLFF. This sequence joins TRBV7-6 and TRBJ1-4; a weak D match, TRBD1 (6 bases). V was clipped by 5 bases and J by 8 bases, with 9 bases between them. The CDR3 extends over 12 amino acids. Germline CDR1 and CDR2: SGHVS and FNYEAQ.

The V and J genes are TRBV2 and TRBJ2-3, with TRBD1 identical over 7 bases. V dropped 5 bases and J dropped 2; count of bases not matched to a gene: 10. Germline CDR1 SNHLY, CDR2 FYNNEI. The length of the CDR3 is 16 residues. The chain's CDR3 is CASSLTGTANTDTQYF. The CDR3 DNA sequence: TGTGCCAGCAGTCTTACCGGGACAGCAAACACAGATACGCAGTATTTT.

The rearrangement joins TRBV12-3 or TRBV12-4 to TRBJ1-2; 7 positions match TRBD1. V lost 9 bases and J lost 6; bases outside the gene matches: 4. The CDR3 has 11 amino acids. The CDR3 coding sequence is TGTGCCAGTGACAGGGCTAATGGCTACACCTTC. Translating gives CASDRANGYTF.

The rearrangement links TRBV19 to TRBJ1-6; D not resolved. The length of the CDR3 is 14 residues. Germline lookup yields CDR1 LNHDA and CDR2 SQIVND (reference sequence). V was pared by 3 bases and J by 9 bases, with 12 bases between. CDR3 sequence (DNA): TGTGCCAGTAGTATCGGCGTCGGGAGTTCACCCCTCCACTTT. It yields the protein CASSIGVGSSPLHF.

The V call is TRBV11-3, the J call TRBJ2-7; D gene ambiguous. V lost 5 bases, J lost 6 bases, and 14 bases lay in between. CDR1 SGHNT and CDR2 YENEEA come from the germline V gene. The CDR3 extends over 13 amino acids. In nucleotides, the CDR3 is TGTGCCAGCAGCCATTCCGCGAGCACCGAGCAGTACTTC. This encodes CASSHSASTEQYF.

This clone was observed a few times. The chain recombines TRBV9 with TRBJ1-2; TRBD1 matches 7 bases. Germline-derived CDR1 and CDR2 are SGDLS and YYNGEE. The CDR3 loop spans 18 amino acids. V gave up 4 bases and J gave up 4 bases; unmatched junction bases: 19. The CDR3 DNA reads TGTGCCAGCAGCAACCAGGACAGGACGAGATATTTAGGCTATGGCTACACCTTC. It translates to CASSNQDRTRYLGYGYTF.

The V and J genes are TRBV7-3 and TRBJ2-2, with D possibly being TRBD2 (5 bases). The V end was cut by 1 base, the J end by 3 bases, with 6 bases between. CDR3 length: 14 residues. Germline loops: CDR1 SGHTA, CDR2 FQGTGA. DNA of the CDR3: TGTGCCAGCAGCTTAAGGGGAGACACCGGGGAGCTGTTTTTT. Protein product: CASSLRGDTGELFF.

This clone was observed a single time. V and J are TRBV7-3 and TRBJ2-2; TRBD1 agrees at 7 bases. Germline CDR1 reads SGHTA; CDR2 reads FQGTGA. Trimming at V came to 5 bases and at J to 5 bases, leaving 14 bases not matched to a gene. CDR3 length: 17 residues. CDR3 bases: TGTGCCAGCAGCCCCGACAGGGCCCGGTCGGAAACCGGGGAGCTGTTTTTT. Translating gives CASSPDRARSETGELFF.

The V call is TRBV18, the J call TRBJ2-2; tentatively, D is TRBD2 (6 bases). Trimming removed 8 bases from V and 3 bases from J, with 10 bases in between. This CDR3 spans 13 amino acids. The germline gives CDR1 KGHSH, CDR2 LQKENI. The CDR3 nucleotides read TGTGCCAGCACCTCGGGGGACACCGGGGAGCTGTTTTTT. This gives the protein CASTSGDTGELFF.

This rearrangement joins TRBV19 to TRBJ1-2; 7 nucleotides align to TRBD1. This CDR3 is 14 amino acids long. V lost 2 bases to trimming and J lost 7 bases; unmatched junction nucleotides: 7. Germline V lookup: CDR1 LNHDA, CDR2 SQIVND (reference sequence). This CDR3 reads CASSIIQGLGGYTF. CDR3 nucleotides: TGTGCCAGTAGTATAATACAGGGGTTAGGTGGCTACACCTTC.

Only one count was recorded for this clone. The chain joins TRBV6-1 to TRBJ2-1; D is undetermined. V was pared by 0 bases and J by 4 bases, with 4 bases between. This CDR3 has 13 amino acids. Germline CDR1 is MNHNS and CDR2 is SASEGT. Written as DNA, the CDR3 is TGTGCCAGCAGTGAAGCGCGGTACAATGAGCAGTTCTTC. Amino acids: CASSEARYNEQFF.